The present T cell receptor beta chain was sequenced within a study of shared clonotypes between healthy human individuals. Assay execution took place at the deep level. About 33,000 T cell genomes (approximately 190 ng DNA) went into each sorted-subset replicate. The assay was immunoSEQ multiplex PCR, and TCRdb's table has in-frame clones only and misses some. The table has about 600,000 clones, roughly 98% seen once; the top ten hold 0.25% to 0.35%. Germline V gene sequence: CDR1 SGHRS, CDR2 YFSETQ. The CDR3 spans 14 residues. V lost 3 bases and J 5 bases, leaving 15 bases between the germline ends. This clone occurred once. Its cognate antigen is unknown. Naive-designated CD8 cells lacked CD45RO, were positively enriched for CCR7, and omitted terminally differentiated effector memory CD45RA+ cells. Study-level results: In having few donors, the study represented limited genetic and exposure-history diversity.

The TCR was taken from a man aged 25 to 40 in good health. This chain uses TRBV5-1 with TRBJ2-7, with D maybe TRBD1 (7 bases). Input material: naive CD8+ T cells sorted from blood. The CDR3 region is CASSSGDRVHEQYF. Here the CDR3 DNA reads TGCGCCAGCAGCTCGGGAGACAGGGTACACGAGCAGTACTTC.